Each of the 18 T cell receptor beta chains below was sequenced from the same sample in a study of blood T cell repertoires in COVID-19. Libraries were prepared by immunoSEQ multiplex PCR; TCRdb keeps only in-frame clonotypes and omits some of them. The table lists roughly 200,000 clones, 87% of them singletons. Material for sequencing was PBMCs or T cells enriched from blood (not recorded which). These receptors were collected from a man aged 18 to 29 with acute COVID-19.

The J gene is TRBJ1-4, the V gene TRBV28; D is ambiguous. Trimming removed 6 bases from V and 4 bases from J, with 9 bases in between. Germline CDR1 is MDHEN and CDR2 is SYDVKM. The CDR3 is made up of 13 amino acids. Here the CDR3 DNA reads TGTGCCAGCAGCCTCGGTAATAATGAAAAACTGTTTTTT. The encoded protein is CASSLGNNEKLFF.

The V call is TRBV5-1, the J call TRBJ2-7; 7 positions agree with TRBD1. Germline values: CDR1 SGHRS, CDR2 YFSETQ. The CDR3 covers 16 residues. J gave up 2 bases and V 2 bases, and 10 bases lay outside the gene matches. The CDR3 is CASSFSIGQATYEQYF. Here the CDR3 DNA reads TGCGCCAGCAGCTTCTCTATCGGACAGGCCACCTACGAGCAGTACTTC.

This sequence joins TRBV28 and TRBJ1-3; no firm D call. Germline V gene data show CDR1 as MDHEN and CDR2 as SYDVKM. V was clipped by 5 bases and J by 0 bases, with 5 bases between them. The CDR3 length is 13 residues. The CDR3 DNA follows: TGTGCCAGCAGTATCGGCTCTGGAAACACCATATATTTT. Residues: CASSIGSGNTIYF.

The chain is built from TRBV6-2 or TRBV6-3 and TRBJ2-1; 8 bases align to TRBD2. The CDR3 runs 17 residues. V dropped 5 bases and J dropped 0; count of bases not matched to a gene: 9. The germline CDR1 and CDR2 sequences are MNHEY and SVGEGT. CDR3 sequence: CASSPLERGFSYNEQFF. Here the CDR3 DNA reads TGTGCCAGCAGTCCCCTGGAGCGGGGGTTCTCCTACAATGAGCAGTTCTTC.

The rearrangement uses TRBV4-1 and TRBJ2-7; D possibly corresponds to TRBD1 (6 bases). The CDR3 runs 15 residues. Per the germline V gene, CDR1 is MGHRA and CDR2 is YSYEKL. Trimming left V 1 base short and J 0 bases short, with 10 bases between. In nucleotides, the CDR3 is TGCGCCAGCAGCCAAGCGGGGACAAGCTCCTACGAGCAGTACTTC. Amino acid sequence: CASSQAGTSSYEQYF.

The DNA for the CDR3 is TGTGCCAGCAGTTTCTGGCAGGGGGAGTATGGCTACACCTTC. Translation gives CASSFWQGEYGYTF. The chain joins TRBV28 to TRBJ1-2; 7 bases match TRBD1. CDR1 is MDHEN, CDR2 SYDVKM, per germline. CDR3 length: 14 residues. V was clipped by 3 bases and J by 5 bases; unmatched bases: 6.

V usage is TRBV2 and J usage is TRBJ2-1; 10 nucleotides line up with TRBD2. Germline lookup yields CDR1 SNHLY and CDR2 FYNNEI. This CDR3 is 15 amino acids long. The V gene end was trimmed by 7 bases and the J gene end by 0 bases; junction bases not matched to a gene: 3. The CDR3 is CASIASGSSYNEQFF. CDR3 bases: TGTGCCAGCATAGCTAGCGGGAGCTCCTACAATGAGCAGTTCTTC.

The CDR3 reads CATSTGRRADTQYF. CDR3 DNA: TGTGCCACCAGTACCGGGAGGCGGGCAGATACGCAGTATTTT. The chain joins TRBV24-1 to TRBJ2-3; 7 nucleotides match TRBD2. There are 14 residues in the CDR3. Germline V gene data show CDR1 as KGHDR and CDR2 as SFDVKD. With V trimmed by 6 bases and J by 4 bases, 6 bases remained unmatched.

The V gene is TRBV28, the J gene TRBJ1-1; 8 bases fit TRBD1. This CDR3 spans 14 amino acids. The junction had 5 bases not matched to a gene; V was cut back by 7 bases and J by 1 base. The germline CDR1 and CDR2 sequences are MDHEN and SYDVKM. The CDR3 sequence: CASNDRGRNTEAFF. The CDR3 DNA follows: TGTGCCAGCAACGACAGGGGACGGAACACTGAAGCTTTCTTT.

This chain joins TRBV13 and TRBJ2-7; no firm D call. CDR3 length equals 14 residues. V lost 1 base to trimming and J lost 0 bases, with 7 bases between them. The V gene's germline CDR1 is PRHDT and CDR2 FYEKMQ (reference sequence). This CDR3 is CASSLVGSSYEQYF. The CDR3 DNA follows: TGTGCCAGCAGCTTAGTGGGCAGCTCCTACGAGCAGTACTTC.

The J gene is TRBJ1-2, the V gene TRBV6-5; D call uncertain. Germline-derived CDR1 and CDR2 are MNHEY and SVGAGI. The CDR3 covers 14 residues. V was trimmed by 5 bases and J by 9 bases, leaving 19 bases between them. This CDR3 is CASSPSGEPMRYTF. CDR3 sequence (DNA): TGTGCCAGCAGTCCCTCTGGGGAGCCTATGCGCTACACCTTC.

The chain has TRBV10-3 and TRBJ2-5, with a weak D call TRBD1 (6 bases). The CDR3 consists of 17 residues. Germline CDR1 and CDR2: ENHRY and SYGVKD. Trimming took off 2 bases at V and 5 bases at J, with 21 bases between the two ends. CDR3 in amino acids: CAISEPREWGQRETQYF. The CDR3 DNA reads as TGTGCCATCAGTGAGCCCAGGGAATGGGGACAACGGGAGACCCAGTACTTC.

The J gene is TRBJ2-2, the V gene TRBV24-1; 8 bases align to TRBD1. Germline V gives CDR1 KGHDR, CDR2 SFDVKD. With V trimmed by 1 base and J by 4 bases, 4 bases remained unmatched. The CDR3 contains 16 residues. The CDR3 region is CATSDFGRGRTGELFF. The CDR3 nucleotides are TGTGCCACCAGTGATTTTGGCAGGGGGCGCACCGGGGAGCTGTTTTTT.

This clone was found many times. The V gene is TRBV16, the J gene TRBJ2-7, with TRBD2 matching 9 bases. Germline CDR1 KGHSY, CDR2 FQNENV. J lost 9 bases, V lost 1 base, and 10 bases had no gene match. The CDR3 is 15 amino acids. In DNA, the CDR3 is TGTGCCAGCAGCCAATGGAATAGCGGGAGAGATGGGCAGTACTTC. Protein product: CASSQWNSGRDGQYF. The full variable domain, rest sourced from reference TRBV16 and TRBJ2-7, is GEEVAQTPKHLVRGEGQKAKLYCAPIKGHSYVFWYQQVLKNEFKFLISFQNENVFDETGMPKERFSAKCLPNSPCSLEIQATKLEDSAVYFCASSQWNSGRDGQYFGPGTRLTVT.

The V and J genes are TRBV12-3 or TRBV12-4 and TRBJ1-2, with D possibly TRBD1 on 6 matching bases. The CDR3 sequence is 12 residues long. Deletions cut 6 bases from V and 6 bases from J, with 11 bases between. The CDR3, as DNA: TGTGCCAGCAGCTGGCAGGGGAATGGCTACACCTTC. Its translation is CASSWQGNGYTF.

This chain uses TRBV19 with TRBJ2-5; tentative D call: TRBD2 (6 bases). The germline V gene has CDR1 LNHDA and CDR2 SQIVND (reference sequence). V gave up 3 bases and J gave up 6 bases, with 11 bases separating them. The CDR3 length is 13 residues. The CDR3 nucleotides read TGTGCCAGTAGTATGCGGGGTGTGAAGACCCAGTACTTC. Translating it yields CASSMRGVKTQYF.

V and J are TRBV19 and TRBJ1-5; TRBD1 matches at 7 bases. This CDR3 contains 16 residues. CDR1 is LNHDA and CDR2 is SQIVND in the germline V gene (reference sequence). With V trimmed by 5 bases and J by 2 bases, 9 bases remained unmatched. CDR3 region: CASSVDRPGGNQPQHF. Here the CDR3 DNA reads TGTGCCAGTAGTGTGGACAGGCCTGGAGGCAATCAGCCCCAGCATTTT.

This chain uses TRBV4-1 with TRBJ2-2; D possibly corresponds to TRBD1 (6 bases). V was trimmed by 2 bases and J by 1 base, leaving 23 bases between them. Germline CDR1 reads MGHRA; CDR2 reads YSYEKL. The CDR3 is 20 amino acids. The CDR3 loop is CASSQTPEGVPIMNTGELFF. The CDR3 nucleotides read TGCGCCAGCAGCCAAACGCCTGAGGGGGTACCTATAATGAACACCGGGGAGCTGTTTTTT.